A selection of T cell receptor beta chains follows, all from one sample in a study of CD8 T cells in Susac syndrome. MiXCR, run by TCRdb on the immunoSEQ multiplex PCR reads, gives a single entry per CDR3 protein. The top ten clones hold 0.52% of a sample with approximately 80,000 distinct CDR3 sequences, roughly 95% of them seen once. The material sequenced was CD8+ T cells from PBMCs. All receptors come from a human donor with Susac syndrome. Each CDR3 is given with its conserved first and last residue. D genes are given only for firm matches. Not all rows give a size; the values are once, few, many and, for expanded clones, a class.

d_gene	abundance	v_gene	j_gene	CDR3aa	CDR3nt
TRBD1	-	TRBV15	TRBJ2-7	CATSAVGGTYEQYF	TGTGCCACCAGCGCGGTAGGGGGCACGTACGAGCAGTACTTC
-	-	TRBV6-2/TRBV6-3	TRBJ2-5	CASSSRDGSRGETQYF	TGTGCCAGCAGTTCCCGGGACGGCTCTAGGGGAGAGACCCAGTACTTC
TRBD2	-	TRBV7-8	TRBJ2-7	CASSLGLAAYEQYF	TGTGCCAGCAGCTTGGGACTAGCCGCCTACGAGCAGTACTTC
-	-	TRBV29-1	TRBJ2-2	CSVLPRDIYTGELFF	TGCAGCGTACTACCCCGGGACATCTACACCGGGGAGCTGTTTTTT
-	-	TRBV7-2	TRBJ2-1	CASSYTQGGGNEQFF	TGTGCCAGCAGCTATACTCAGGGGGGAGGTAATGAGCAGTTCTTC
TRBD1	once	TRBV7-6	TRBJ2-3	CASSATGTTDTQYF	TGTGCCAGCAGCGCGACAGGGACCACAGATACGCAGTATTTT
-	once	TRBV6-5	TRBJ1-5	CASGFDSGATPQHF	TGTGCCAGCGGATTCGACAGCGGGGCTACGCCCCAGCATTTT
-	-	TRBV5-4	TRBJ1-1	CASSLYETEAFF	TGTGCCAGCAGCTTGTACGAGACTGAAGCTTTCTTT
TRBD1	-	TRBV24-1	TRBJ2-1	CATSFDRGGQDEQFF	TGTGCCACCAGCTTTGACAGGGGAGGTCAGGATGAGCAGTTCTTC
TRBD1	-	TRBV27	TRBJ1-2	CASSSWTGDGYTF	TGTGCCAGCAGTTCGTGGACAGGGGATGGCTACACCTTC
TRBD1	-	TRBV27	TRBJ2-7	CASTKGTGTREQYF	TGTGCCAGCACCAAAGGGACAGGGACGAGAGAGCAGTACTTC
TRBD1	-	TRBV27	TRBJ1-2	CASRGTGITYTF	TGTGCCAGCCGGGGGACAGGGATTACCTACACCTTC
-	-	TRBV20-1	TRBJ2-7	CSVPSHLSSYEQYF	TGCAGTGTTCCGTCCCACTTGAGCTCCTACGAGCAGTACTTC
TRBD1	-	TRBV11-2	TRBJ1-1	CASREWGTGDRNTEAFF	TGTGCCAGCAGGGAATGGGGGACAGGGGATAGGAACACTGAAGCTTTCTTT
-	-	TRBV2	TRBJ2-3	CASTGSTDTQYF	TGTGCCAGCACCGGAAGCACAGATACGCAGTATTTT
-	-	TRBV6-2/TRBV6-3	TRBJ2-7	CASGVRTYEQYF	TGTGCCAGCGGGGTAAGGACCTACGAGCAGTACTTC
-	-	TRBV4-1	TRBJ1-2	CASSQEAVYGYTF	TGCGCCAGCAGCCAAGAGGCCGTCTATGGCTACACCTTC
TRBD1	few	TRBV5-5	TRBJ2-7	CASSWDRFYEQYF	TGTGCCAGCAGCTGGGACAGGTTCTACGAGCAGTACTTC
TRBD2	-	TRBV29-1	TRBJ2-2	CSVEEGEGSGELFF	TGCAGCGTTGAAGAGGGGGAGGGATCCGGGGAGCTGTTTTTT
-	-	TRBV2	TRBJ1-1	CASSGWENTEAFF	TGTGCCAGCAGTGGGTGGGAAAACACTGAAGCTTTCTTT
-	-	TRBV2	TRBJ2-1	CASQDRDRQFF	TGTGCCAGCCAAGACCGGGACCGGCAGTTCTTC
-	-	TRBV4-1	TRBJ2-3	CASSQEHPDTQYF	TGCGCCAGCAGCCAAGAGCATCCAGATACGCAGTATTTT
-	-	TRBV27	TRBJ2-1	CASSLASSYNEQFF	TGTGCCAGCAGTTTAGCGAGCTCCTACAATGAGCAGTTCTTC
-	-	TRBV3-1	TRBJ2-3	CASSVDSSPDTQYF	TGTGCCAGCAGCGTGGACTCCTCCCCAGATACGCAGTATTTT
-	-	TRBV10-2	TRBJ2-1	CASGTAGWQFF	TGCGCCAGTGGGACCGCGGGGTGGCAGTTCTTC
TRBD1	once	TRBV19	TRBJ2-1	CASSPDRDNEQFF	TGTGCCAGTAGTCCGGACAGGGACAATGAGCAGTTCTTC
-	once	TRBV18	TRBJ1-5	CASSRGNNQPQHF	TGTGCCAGCTCACGAGGGAACAATCAGCCCCAGCATTTT
TRBD1	-	TRBV13	TRBJ1-1	CASSGTGGDTEAFF	TGTGCCAGCAGCGGGACAGGGGGCGATACTGAAGCTTTCTTT
-	-	TRBV12-3/TRBV12-4	TRBJ2-3	CASSVLSADTQYF	TGTGCCAGCAGTGTCCTTAGTGCCGATACGCAGTATTTT
-	-	TRBV7-9	TRBJ2-3	CASSPGGGETDTQYF	TGTGCCAGCAGCCCCGGGGGTGGGGAGACAGATACGCAGTATTTT
-	-	TRBV4-3	TRBJ2-6	CASTTGFSGANVLTF	TGCGCCAGCACCACAGGATTCTCTGGGGCCAACGTCCTGACTTTC
TRBD1	-	TRBV13	TRBJ2-1	CASSSEGWDSSYNEQFF	TGTGCCAGCAGCTCCGAGGGATGGGACAGTTCCTACAATGAGCAGTTCTTC
TRBD1	-	TRBV20-1	TRBJ1-2	CSAFGTAYGYTF	TGCAGTGCTTTTGGGACAGCCTATGGCTACACCTTC
-	-	TRBV6-5	TRBJ2-3	CASSYVGGTDTQYF	TGTGCCAGCAGTTACGTGGGTGGGACAGATACGCAGTATTTT
TRBD2	-	TRBV7-2	TRBJ2-5	CASSRGTSGGRETQYF	TGTGCCAGCAGCCGCGGGACTAGCGGGGGGAGGGAGACCCAGTACTTC
TRBD2	-	TRBV20-1	TRBJ2-7	CSAVSSGLNNYEQYF	TGCAGTGCTGTCAGTAGCGGGCTCAACAACTACGAGCAGTACTTC
TRBD2	once	TRBV24-1	TRBJ2-3	CATSDRRGVAGVNTQYF	TGTGCCACCAGTGATCGAAGAGGGGTAGCGGGGGTGAATACGCAGTATTTT
-	-	TRBV2	TRBJ2-7	CASKGNGQYF	TGTGCCAGCAAGGGAAACGGGCAGTACTTC
TRBD1	-	TRBV12-3/TRBV12-4	TRBJ2-1	CASSFGQGKTNEQFF	TGTGCCAGCAGTTTTGGACAGGGAAAGACCAATGAGCAGTTCTTC
TRBD2	-	TRBV12-3/TRBV12-4	TRBJ2-5	CASSLRPSGEETQYF	TGTGCCAGCAGTTTGAGGCCTAGCGGGGAAGAGACCCAGTACTTC
-	once	TRBV11-2	TRBJ1-1	CASLEDTEAFF	TGTGCTTCTTTAGAGGACACTGAAGCTTTCTTT
TRBD1	once	TRBV29-1	TRBJ1-2	CSDFLTGKGYTF	TGCAGCGACTTCTTGACAGGGAAGGGCTACACCTTC
-	-	TRBV20-1	TRBJ2-5	CSASEGRETQYF	TGCAGTGCTAGTGAGGGGCGGGAGACCCAGTACTTC
TRBD2	-	TRBV11-1	TRBJ2-3	CASSLEPFSGSCTDTQYF	TGTGCCAGCAGCTTGGAACCTTTTAGCGGGAGTTGCACAGATACGCAGTATTTT
TRBD1	once	TRBV7-6	TRBJ1-1	CASSHRQGRSTEAFF	TGTGCCAGCAGCCATAGACAGGGAAGGAGCACTGAAGCTTTCTTT
TRBD1	-	TRBV6-4	TRBJ2-3	CASSDSRTGSDTQYF	TGTGCCAGCAGTGACTCAAGGACAGGGTCAGATACGCAGTATTTT
-	-	TRBV2	TRBJ1-4	CASSVGLETANEKLFF	TGTGCCAGCAGTGTGGGGCTGGAGACAGCTAATGAAAAACTGTTTTTT
-	-	TRBV19	TRBJ2-7	CASSPWTDYEQYF	TGTGCCAGTAGTCCCTGGACGGACTACGAGCAGTACTTC
-	-	TRBV6-6	TRBJ2-7	CASSYFPRDEQYF	TGTGCCAGCAGTTACTTTCCACGGGACGAGCAGTACTTC
TRBD1	-	TRBV30	TRBJ1-6	CAWSVGRGQVSPLHF	TGTGCCTGGAGTGTAGGCAGGGGGCAGGTTTCACCCCTCCACTTT
TRBD2	-	TRBV6-4	TRBJ2-3	CASSGLAGGSDTQYF	TGTGCCAGCAGTGGACTAGCGGGGGGTTCAGATACGCAGTATTTT
-	once	TRBV9	TRBJ2-2	CASSVGADTGELFF	TGTGCCAGCAGCGTAGGAGCAGACACCGGGGAGCTGTTTTTT
TRBD2	-	TRBV25-1	TRBJ2-7	CASSEGLAELSYEQYF	TGTGCCAGCAGTGAAGGGCTAGCGGAACTCTCCTACGAGCAGTACTTC